This T cell receptor (beta chain) was identified during a study of cytomegalovirus exposure and HLA in healthy donors. Whole-study results and caveats: As was reported, the classifier diagnosed cytomegalovirus status with high specificity and sensitivity. In vitro data verified a few CMV-associated chains as specific for CMV antigens. Listed as cytomegalovirus-associated were 150 or so TCR beta chains.

Data came from immunoSEQ multiplex PCR; TCRdb stores just in-frame clones and leaves some out. The data show 150,000 to 200,000 clones, around 81% seen once. This clone has a single count. Antigen: not known. CDR3 size: 14 residues. CDR1 is LGHNA, CDR2 YNFKEQ, per germline. Trimming pared 0 bases from V and 3 bases from J, leaving 7 bases between. V gene TRBV4-2 combines with J gene TRBJ2-3; D remains unclear. The sequenced sample consisted of PBMCs. The clonotype comes from a man aged 25-45 years in good health and CMV-seropositive. This CDR3 is CASSQDHKTDTQYF. DNA for the CDR3: TGTGCCAGCAGCCAAGACCACAAGACAGATACGCAGTATTTT.